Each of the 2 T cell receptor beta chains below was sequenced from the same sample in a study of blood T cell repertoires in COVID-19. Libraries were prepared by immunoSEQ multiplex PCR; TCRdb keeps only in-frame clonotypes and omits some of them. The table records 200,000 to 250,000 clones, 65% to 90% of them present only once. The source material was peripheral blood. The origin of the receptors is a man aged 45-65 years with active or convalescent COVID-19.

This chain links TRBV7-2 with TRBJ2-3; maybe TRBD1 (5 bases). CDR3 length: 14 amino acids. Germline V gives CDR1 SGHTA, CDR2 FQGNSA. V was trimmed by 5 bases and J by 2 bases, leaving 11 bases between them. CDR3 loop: CASSKDRNTDTQYF. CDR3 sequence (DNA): TGTGCCAGCAGCAAAGACAGAAACACAGATACGCAGTATTTT.

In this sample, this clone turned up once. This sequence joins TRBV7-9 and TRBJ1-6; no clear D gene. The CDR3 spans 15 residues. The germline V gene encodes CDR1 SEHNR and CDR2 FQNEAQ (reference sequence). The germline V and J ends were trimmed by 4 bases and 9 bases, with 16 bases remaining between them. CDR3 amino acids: CASSWSEEPGSPLHF. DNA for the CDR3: TGTGCCAGCAGCTGGTCCGAGGAACCCGGTTCACCCCTCCACTTT.